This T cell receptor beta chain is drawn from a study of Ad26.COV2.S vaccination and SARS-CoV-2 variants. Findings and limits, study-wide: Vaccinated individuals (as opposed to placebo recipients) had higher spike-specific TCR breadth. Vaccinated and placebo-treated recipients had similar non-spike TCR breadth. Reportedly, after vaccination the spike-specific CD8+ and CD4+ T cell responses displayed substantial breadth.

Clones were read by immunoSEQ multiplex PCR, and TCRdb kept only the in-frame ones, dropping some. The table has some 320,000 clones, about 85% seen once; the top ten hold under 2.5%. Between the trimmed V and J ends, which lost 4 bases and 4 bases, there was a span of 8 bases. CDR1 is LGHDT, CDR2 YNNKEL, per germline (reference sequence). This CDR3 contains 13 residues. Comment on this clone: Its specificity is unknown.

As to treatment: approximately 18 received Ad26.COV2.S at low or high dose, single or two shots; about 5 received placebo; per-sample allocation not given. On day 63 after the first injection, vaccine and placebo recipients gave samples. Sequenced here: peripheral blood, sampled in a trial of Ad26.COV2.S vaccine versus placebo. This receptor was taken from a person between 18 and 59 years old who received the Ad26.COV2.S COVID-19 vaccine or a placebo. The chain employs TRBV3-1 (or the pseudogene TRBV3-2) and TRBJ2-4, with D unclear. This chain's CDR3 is CASSLGPKNIQYF. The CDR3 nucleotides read TGTGCCAGCAGCCTCGGACCGAAAAACATTCAGTACTTC.